This T cell receptor beta chain derives from a study of neoadjuvant nivolumab and ipilimumab in lung cancer. Study-wide results and caveats: From pretherapy to surgery, tumor richness and clonality rose with dual therapy. Only a single major-pathologic-response sample was available for clonality analysis. A small number of samples were TCR sequenced. Resected tumors had greater TCR richness and clonality than uninvolved lung.

As for this clone: Its antigen is unidentified.

Libraries were prepared by immunoSEQ multiplex PCR; TCRdb keeps only in-frame clonotypes and omits some of them. The table includes 39,000 or so clones, approximately 89% detected once. The TCR sequence derives from an adult with non-small cell lung cancer. The sequenced sample was peripheral blood, obtained before neoadjuvant nivolumab, alone or with ipilimumab.

The DNA for the CDR3 is TGTGCCAGCAGCGAAGAGACCCAGTACTTC. Protein product: CASSEETQYF. This sequence joins TRBV5-8 and TRBJ2-5; no clear D. CDR1 is SGHTS and CDR2 is YDEGEE in the germline V gene. This CDR3 region has 10 residues. Deletions cut 4 bases from V and 3 bases from J, with 1 base between.